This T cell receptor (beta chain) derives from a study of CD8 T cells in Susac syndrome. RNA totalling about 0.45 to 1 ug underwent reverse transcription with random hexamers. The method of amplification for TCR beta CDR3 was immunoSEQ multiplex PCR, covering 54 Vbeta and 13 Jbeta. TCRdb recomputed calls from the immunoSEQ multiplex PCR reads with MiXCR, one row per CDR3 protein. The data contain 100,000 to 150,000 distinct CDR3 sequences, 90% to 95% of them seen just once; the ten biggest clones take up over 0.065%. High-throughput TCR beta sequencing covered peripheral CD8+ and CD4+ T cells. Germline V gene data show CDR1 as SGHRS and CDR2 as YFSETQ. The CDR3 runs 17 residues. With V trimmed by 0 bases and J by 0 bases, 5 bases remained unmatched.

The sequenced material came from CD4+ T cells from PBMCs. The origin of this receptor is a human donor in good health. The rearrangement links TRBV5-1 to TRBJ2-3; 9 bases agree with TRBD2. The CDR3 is CASSLVVSGGSTDTQYF. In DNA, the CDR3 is TGCGCCAGCAGCTTGGTTGTTAGCGGGGGCAGCACAGATACGCAGTATTTT.